Shown below are 20 T cell receptor beta chains from a single sample sequenced in a study of CD8+CD57+ T cells in acquired aplastic anemia (dated by TCRdb to 2016 to 2019). Reads for this sample came from an Illumina HiSeq 2000. Profiling of TCR beta VDJ combinations and CDR3 sequences used genomic DNA as the template. In-frame beta chains were kept once TCRdb had trimmed the public reads at Q25 with fastp and called clones with MiXCR. Rows matching on CDR3 protein sequence are summarized as one entry with the most common DNA and genes. The sample table records 130,000 or so distinct CDR3 sequences; around 41% of these occur just once. The leading ten clones occupy under 9% of the sample. The sequenced material came from sorted CD4+, CD8+, or CD8+CD57+ T cells (not recorded which) from PBMCs. These receptors were collected from a human donor in good health, serving as a control.

There are a few counts of this clonotype. J is TRBJ2-1 and V is TRBV6-1, with D perhaps TRBD1 (6 bases). The CDR3 runs to 15 residues. Deletions cut 6 bases from V and 2 bases from J, with 14 bases between. CDR1 is MNHNS and CDR2 is SASEGT in the germline V gene. CDR3 region: CASSRDRLPYNEQFF. CDR3 DNA: TGTGCCAGCAGCCGTGACAGGCTGCCCTACAATGAGCAGTTCTTC.

The J gene is TRBJ1-4, the V gene TRBV24-1, with D unresolved. This CDR3 is 10 amino acids long. CDR1 is KGHDR and CDR2 is SFDVKD in the germline V gene. Trimming left V 0 bases short and J 12 bases short, with 1 base between. Written as DNA, the CDR3 is TGTGCCACCAGTGATTTGGAACTGTTTTTT. It translates to CATSDLELFF.

This clonotype was detected ten times or more. The J gene is TRBJ2-1, the V gene TRBV7-2; 11 bases map to TRBD2. The CDR3 length is 15 residues. CDR1 SGHTA and CDR2 FQGNSA come from the germline V gene. J lost 5 bases, V lost 1 base, and 1 base had no gene match. In DNA, the CDR3 is TGTGCCAGCAGCTTAGGTAGCGGGAGGGACAATGAGCAGTTCTTC. Translation: CASSLGSGRDNEQFF.

This rearrangement joins TRBV18 to TRBJ1-2, with D possibly matching TRBD1 (5 bases). The length of the CDR3 is 16 residues. The germline V gene encodes CDR1 KGHSH and CDR2 LQKENI. Trimming stripped 5 bases from V and 1 base from J, with 17 bases between. CDR3 residues: CASSGTTEASNYGYTF. As DNA, the CDR3 is TGTGCCAGCTCAGGGACGACAGAAGCAAGTAACTATGGCTACACCTTC.

The sample holds many counts of this clonotype. CDR3 in amino acids: CASSSKRGRAYNEQFF. The CDR3 DNA is TGTGCCAGCAGCTCTAAACGGGGAAGGGCCTACAATGAGCAGTTCTTC. The gene calls are TRBV7-2 and TRBJ2-1, with D perhaps matching TRBD2 (5 bases). CDR1 and CDR2 from the germline V gene are SGHTA and FQGNSA. This CDR3 spans 16 amino acids. V was trimmed by 4 bases and J by 2 bases, leaving 15 bases between them.

This chain links TRBV15 with TRBJ1-2; maybe TRBD1 (6 bases). CDR3 length equals 19 residues. Trimming cost V 2 bases and J 4 bases, with 26 bases left between them. CDR1 and CDR2 (germline): LNHNV, YYDKDF (reference sequence). The CDR3 DNA reads as TGTGCCACCAGCAGACATGACTCATTTTACAGGGAATTAAGCTATGGCTACACCTTC. As protein: CATSRHDSFYRELSYGYTF. The variable domain in full, completed from reference TRBV15 and TRBJ1-2, reads DAMVIQNPRYQVTQFGKPVTLSCSQTLNHNVMYWYQQKSSQAPKLLFHYYDKDFNNEADTPDNFQSRRPNTSFCFLDIRSPGLGDTAMYLCATSRHDSFYRELSYGYTFGSGTRLTVV.

This clonotype was picked up many times. V and J are TRBV24-1 and TRBJ1-5; no firm D call. Deletions cut 6 bases from V and 3 bases from J, with 5 bases between. The CDR3 has 12 residues. Germline loops: CDR1 KGHDR, CDR2 SFDVKD. The CDR3 DNA reads TGTGCCACCAGTAGTGACAATCAGCCCCAGCATTTT. It encodes CATSSDNQPQHF.

This clonotype appeared many times. The rearrangement joins TRBV20-1 to TRBJ2-3, with 7 bases identical to TRBD2. The germline V gene has CDR1 DFQATT and CDR2 SNEGSKA (reference sequence). Losses at the gene ends were 5 bases for V and 6 bases for J; bases not matched to a gene: 11. The CDR3 extends over 14 amino acids. CDR3 coding DNA: TGCAGTGCTGGGGGGGTACGGTCCAAGGATACGCAGTATTTT. Its protein product is CSAGGVRSKDTQYF.

This rearrangement joins TRBV12-3 or TRBV12-4 to TRBJ2-1; TRBD1 aligns across 8 bases. The CDR3 is 15 amino acids. Trimming took 1 base from V and 5 from J; bases not matched to a gene: 4. DNA of the CDR3: TGTGCCAGCAGTTTAGATGGACAGGGTGACAATGAGCAGTTCTTC. Translating gives CASSLDGQGDNEQFF.

This clonotype was seen a single time. The chain carries TRBV2 and TRBJ2-7; D unclear. This CDR3 has 13 residues. Germline CDR1 is SNHLY and CDR2 is FYNNEI. V shed 7 bases and J shed 2 bases, with 12 bases lying between them. This chain's CDR3 is CASKRTETYEQYF. CDR3 sequence (DNA): TGTGCCAGCAAACGGACGGAAACCTACGAGCAGTACTTC.

This clonotype came up a few times. The rearrangement uses TRBV29-1 and TRBJ2-7; 7 bases are shared with TRBD1. The CDR3 is 14 residues long. Germline CDR1 and CDR2: SQVTM and ANQGSEA. Losses at the gene ends were 5 bases for V and 5 bases for J; bases not matched to a gene: 12. This chain's CDR3 is CSVTLRQGGNEQYF. The CDR3 nucleotides are TGCAGCGTTACCCTCCGACAGGGTGGGAACGAGCAGTACTTC.

The CDR3 DNA sequence: TGTGCCACTAGAGGGGAGCAGTACTTC. It yields the protein CATRGEQYF. The genes are TRBV15 and TRBJ2-7, with D possibly matching TRBD2 (5 bases). Trimming left V 9 bases short and J 7 bases short, with 7 bases between. Germline CDR1 LNHNV, CDR2 YYDKDF (reference sequence). This CDR3 has 9 amino acids.

V usage is TRBV20-1 and J usage is TRBJ1-2, with 7 bases identical to TRBD1. J gave up 8 bases and V 8 bases, and 11 bases lay outside the gene matches. Germline CDR1 DFQATT, CDR2 SNEGSKA (reference sequence). The CDR3 extends over 12 amino acids. CDR3 DNA sequence: TGCAGTTTGACGACAGGGTTTGGCGGCTACACCTTC. As protein: CSLTTGFGGYTF.

The chain carries TRBV19 and TRBJ2-1, with D uncertain. This CDR3 has 13 amino acids. V was pared by 3 bases and J by 4 bases, with 7 bases between. The germline V gene encodes CDR1 LNHDA and CDR2 SQIVND (reference sequence). The CDR3 spells CASSISRYNEQFF. In DNA form, the CDR3 reads TGTGCCAGTAGTATCAGCCGATACAATGAGCAGTTCTTC.

A word on this clonotype: At one boundary the junction diverges from the germline segment, which might be a read error. This chain uses TRBV2 with TRBJ2-1; TRBD1 aligns across 7 bases. CDR1 is SNHLY, CDR2 FYNNEI, per germline. This CDR3 has 13 amino acids. DNA of the CDR3: TGTGCCGGCAGGACGGGACAGTACGATGAGCAGTTCTTC. It encodes CAGRTGQYDEQFF.

On this clonotype itself: This may be a read error: a much more frequent sequence differs by one nucleotide. The CDR3 DNA is TGTGTCAGCAGGGGGACAGGGATCCATCAGCCCCAGCATTTT. Protein sequence: CVSRGTGIHQPQHF. V is TRBV6-1 and J is TRBJ1-5; the match to TRBD1 covers 9 bases. Germline values: CDR1 MNHNS, CDR2 SASEGT. The CDR3 is 14 residues long.

This clonotype was observed at least ten times. This chain connects TRBV7-8 to TRBJ1-2, with TRBD1 matching over 8 bases. Germline V CDR1 and CDR2: SGHVS, FQNEAQ. After removal of 4 bases from V and 7 bases from J, the junction contained 11 bases not matched to a gene. The CDR3 sequence is 15 residues long. The CDR3 nucleotides read TGTGCCAGCAGCTGGGGCAGGGGGCCGATCTTTGGCTACACCTTC. Translation gives CASSWGRGPIFGYTF.

This clonotype was observed a few times. This chain connects TRBV10-3 to TRBJ1-1; 8 nucleotides match TRBD1. V lost 5 bases to trimming and J lost 4 bases; unmatched junction nucleotides: 15. The germline gives CDR1 ENHRY, CDR2 SYGVKD. This CDR3 contains 17 residues. The CDR3 nucleotides read TGTGCCATCAGTCTACGGCAGGGGGCGACGGGGTTCACTGAAGCTTTCTTT. Protein: CAISLRQGATGFTEAFF.

As regards this clonotype: This may be a read error, as it is one base from a much larger clone. The CDR3 does not end in the conserved phenylalanine or tryptophan, so this is likely a read error. In DNA form, the CDR3 reads TGTGCCAGCAGTTACACCCCGGGAGGCGAAGCTTTCTCT. Translated: CASSYTPGGEAFS. The chain uses TRBV6-5 and TRBJ1-1; D ambiguous. Trimming stripped 2 bases from V and 8 bases from J, with 12 bases between. The germline CDR1 and CDR2 sequences are MNHEY and SVGAGI. The CDR3 contains 13 residues.

This clonotype showed up many times. The chain carries TRBV5-5 and TRBJ1-2, with D perhaps matching TRBD1 (5 bases). The CDR3 has 15 residues. Per the germline V gene, CDR1 is SGHKS and CDR2 is YYEKEE (reference sequence). Trimming took off 1 base at V and 3 bases at J, with 13 bases between the two ends. The CDR3 sequence is CASSLFNQGHYGYTF. CDR3 DNA: TGTGCCAGCAGCTTGTTTAATCAGGGACACTATGGCTACACCTTC.